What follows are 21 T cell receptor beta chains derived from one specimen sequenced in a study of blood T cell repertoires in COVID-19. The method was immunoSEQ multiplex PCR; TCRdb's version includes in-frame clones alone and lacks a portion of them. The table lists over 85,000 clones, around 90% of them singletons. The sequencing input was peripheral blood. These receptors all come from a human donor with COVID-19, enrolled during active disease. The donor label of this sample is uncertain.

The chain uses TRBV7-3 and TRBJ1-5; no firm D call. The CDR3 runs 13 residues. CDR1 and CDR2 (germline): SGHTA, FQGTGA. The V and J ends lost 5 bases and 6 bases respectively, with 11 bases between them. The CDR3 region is CASSVDGVQPQHF. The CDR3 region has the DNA TGTGCCAGCAGCGTGGACGGGGTTCAGCCCCAGCATTTT.

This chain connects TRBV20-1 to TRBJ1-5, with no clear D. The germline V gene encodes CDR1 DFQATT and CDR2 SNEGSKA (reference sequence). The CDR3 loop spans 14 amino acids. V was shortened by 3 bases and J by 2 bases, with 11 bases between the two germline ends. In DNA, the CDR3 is TGCAGTGCTAGTGCGGGAAGTGGCAATCAGCCCCAGCATTTT. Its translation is CSASAGSGNQPQHF.

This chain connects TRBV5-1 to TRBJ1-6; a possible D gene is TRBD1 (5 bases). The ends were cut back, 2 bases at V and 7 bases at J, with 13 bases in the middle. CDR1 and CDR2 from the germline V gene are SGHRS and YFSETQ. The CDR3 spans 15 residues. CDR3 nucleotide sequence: TGCGCCAGCAGCTTTGTCTTAGGGGCCAATTCACCCCTCCACTTT. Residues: CASSFVLGANSPLHF.

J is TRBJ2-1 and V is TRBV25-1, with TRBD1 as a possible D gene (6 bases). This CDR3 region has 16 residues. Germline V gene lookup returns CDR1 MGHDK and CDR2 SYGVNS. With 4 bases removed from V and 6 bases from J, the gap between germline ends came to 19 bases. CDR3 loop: CASSGTGKGYFNEQFF. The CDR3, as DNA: TGTGCCAGCAGTGGCACAGGGAAAGGTTATTTCAATGAGCAGTTCTTC.

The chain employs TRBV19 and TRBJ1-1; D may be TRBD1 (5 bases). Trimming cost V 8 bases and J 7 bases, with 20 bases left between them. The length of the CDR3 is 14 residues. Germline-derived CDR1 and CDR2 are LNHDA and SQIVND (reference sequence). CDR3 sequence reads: CASRLFREVGEAFF. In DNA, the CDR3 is TGTGCCAGTCGGTTGTTCAGGGAAGTTGGTGAAGCTTTCTTT.

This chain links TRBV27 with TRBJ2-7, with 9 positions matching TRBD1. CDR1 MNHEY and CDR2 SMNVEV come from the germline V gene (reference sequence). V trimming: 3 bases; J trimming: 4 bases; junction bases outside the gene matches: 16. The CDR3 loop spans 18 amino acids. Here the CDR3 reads CASSFSSWDRATGYEQYF. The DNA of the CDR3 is TGTGCCAGCAGTTTCTCCTCTTGGGACAGGGCAACGGGTTACGAGCAGTACTTC.

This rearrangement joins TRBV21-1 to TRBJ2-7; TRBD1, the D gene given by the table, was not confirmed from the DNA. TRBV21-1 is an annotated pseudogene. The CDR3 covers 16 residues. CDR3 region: CASSRDGRQRHGEQYF. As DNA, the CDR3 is TGTGCCAGCAGCAGAGACGGTAGACAGCGACATGGGGAGCAGTACTTC.

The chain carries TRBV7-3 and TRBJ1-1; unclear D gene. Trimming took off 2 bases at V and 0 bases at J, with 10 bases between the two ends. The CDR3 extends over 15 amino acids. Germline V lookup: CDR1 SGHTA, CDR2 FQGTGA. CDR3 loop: CASSLEEVLNTEAFF. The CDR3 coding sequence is TGTGCCAGCAGCTTAGAGGAGGTCCTGAACACTGAAGCTTTCTTT.

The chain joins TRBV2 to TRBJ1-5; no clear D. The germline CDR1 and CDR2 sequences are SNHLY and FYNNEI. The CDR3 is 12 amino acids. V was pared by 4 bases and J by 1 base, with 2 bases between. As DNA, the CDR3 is TGTGCCAGCAGTGTAAGCAATCAGCCCCAGCATTTT. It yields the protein CASSVSNQPQHF.

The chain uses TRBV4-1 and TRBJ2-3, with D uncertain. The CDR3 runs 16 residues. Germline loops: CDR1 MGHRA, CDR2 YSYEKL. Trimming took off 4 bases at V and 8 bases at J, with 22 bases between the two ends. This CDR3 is CASSPILTLESGTQYF. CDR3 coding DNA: TGCGCCAGCAGCCCTATCTTGACCCTAGAGTCTGGTACGCAGTATTTT.

The DNA for the CDR3 is TGTGCCAGCTCACGTGGACAGAGCTATGGCTACACCTTC. It specifies CASSRGQSYGYTF. V and J are TRBV18 and TRBJ1-2; perhaps TRBD1 as D (6 bases). Between the trimmed V and J ends, which lost 4 bases and 4 bases, there was a span of 10 bases. Germline CDR1 reads KGHSH; CDR2 reads LQKENI. CDR3 length equals 13 residues.

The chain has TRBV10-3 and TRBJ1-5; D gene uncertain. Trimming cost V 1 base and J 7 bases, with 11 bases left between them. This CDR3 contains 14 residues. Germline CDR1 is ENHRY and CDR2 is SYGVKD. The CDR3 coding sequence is TGTGCCATCAGTGAGTGGGGAGGAGGGCAGCCCCAGCATTTT. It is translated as CAISEWGGGQPQHF.

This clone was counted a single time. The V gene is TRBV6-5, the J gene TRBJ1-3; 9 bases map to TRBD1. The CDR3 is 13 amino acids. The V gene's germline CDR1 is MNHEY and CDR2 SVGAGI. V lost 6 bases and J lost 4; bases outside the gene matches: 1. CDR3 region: CASRGQGGNTIYF. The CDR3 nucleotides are TGTGCCAGCAGAGGACAGGGGGGAAACACCATATATTTT.

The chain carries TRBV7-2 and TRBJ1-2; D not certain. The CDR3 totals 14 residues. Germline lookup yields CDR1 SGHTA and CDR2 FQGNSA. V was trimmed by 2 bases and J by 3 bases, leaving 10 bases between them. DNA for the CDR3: TGTGCCAGCAGCTTAAGGGCGGGCGACTATGGCTACACCTTC. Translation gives CASSLRAGDYGYTF.

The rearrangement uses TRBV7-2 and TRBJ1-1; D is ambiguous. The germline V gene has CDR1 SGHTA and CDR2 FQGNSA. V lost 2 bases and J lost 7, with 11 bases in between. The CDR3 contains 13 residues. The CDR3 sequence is CASSLFGESEAFF. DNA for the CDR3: TGTGCCAGCAGCTTATTCGGAGAGAGTGAAGCTTTCTTT.

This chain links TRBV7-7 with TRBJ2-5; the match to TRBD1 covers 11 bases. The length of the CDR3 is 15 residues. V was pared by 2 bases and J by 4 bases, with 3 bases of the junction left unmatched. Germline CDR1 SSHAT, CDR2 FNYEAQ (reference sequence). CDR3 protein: CASSLIGTGGETQYF. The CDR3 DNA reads TGTGCCAGCAGCTTAATAGGGACAGGGGGAGAGACCCAGTACTTC. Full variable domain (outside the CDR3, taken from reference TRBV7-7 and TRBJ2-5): GAGVSQSPRYKVTKRGQDVTLRCDPISSHATLYWYQQALGQGPEFLTYFNYEAQPDKSGLPSDRFSAERPEGSISTLTIQRTEQRDSAMYRCASSLIGTGGETQYFGPGTRLLVL.

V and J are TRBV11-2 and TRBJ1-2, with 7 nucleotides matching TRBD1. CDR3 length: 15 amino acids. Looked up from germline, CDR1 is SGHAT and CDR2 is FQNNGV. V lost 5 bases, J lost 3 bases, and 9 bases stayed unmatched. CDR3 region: CASSPRGDVHYGYTF. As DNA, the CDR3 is TGTGCCAGCAGCCCCAGGGGGGACGTACACTATGGCTACACCTTC.

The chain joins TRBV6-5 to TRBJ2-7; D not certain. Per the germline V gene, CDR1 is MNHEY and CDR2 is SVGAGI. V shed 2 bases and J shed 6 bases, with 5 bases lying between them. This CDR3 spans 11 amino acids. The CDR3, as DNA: TGTGCCAGCAGTTACAGAGGCGAGCAGTACTTC. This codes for CASSYRGEQYF.

Here the CDR3 reads CASSQDWGREAFF. In nucleotides, the CDR3 is TGCGCCAGCAGCCAAGATTGGGGCAGAGAAGCTTTCTTT. This chain links TRBV4-1 with TRBJ1-1, with a weak D call TRBD1 (5 bases). Germline values: CDR1 MGHRA, CDR2 YSYEKL. V lost 0 bases, J lost 8 bases, and 10 bases lay in between. The length of the CDR3 is 13 residues.

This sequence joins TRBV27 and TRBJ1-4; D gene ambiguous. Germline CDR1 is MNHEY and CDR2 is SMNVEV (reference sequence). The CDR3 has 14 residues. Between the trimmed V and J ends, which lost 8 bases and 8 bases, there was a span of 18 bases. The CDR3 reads CASSVGVLREKLFF. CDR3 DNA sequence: TGTGCCAGCTCAGTCGGGGTACTTCGCGAAAAACTGTTTTTT.

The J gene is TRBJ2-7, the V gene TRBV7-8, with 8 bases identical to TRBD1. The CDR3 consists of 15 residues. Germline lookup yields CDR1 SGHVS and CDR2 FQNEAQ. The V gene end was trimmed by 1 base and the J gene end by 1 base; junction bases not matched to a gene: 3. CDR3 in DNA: TGTGCCAGCAGCTTAGGGACAGGGTGGTCCTACGAGCAGTACTTC. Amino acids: CASSLGTGWSYEQYF. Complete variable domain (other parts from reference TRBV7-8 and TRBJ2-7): GAGVSQSPRYKVAKRGQDVALRCDPISGHVSLFWYQQALGQGPEFLTYFQNEAQLDKSGLPSDRFFAERPEGSVSTLKIQRTQQEDSAVYLCASSLGTGWSYEQYFGPGTRLTVT.